The rows below give T cell receptor beta chains drawn from one sample of a study of T cell responses to AZD1222 COVID-19 vaccine. Libraries were prepared by immunoSEQ multiplex PCR; TCRdb keeps only in-frame clonotypes and omits some of them. The sample has over 15,000 clones, 80% seen once; the top ten hold 14%. This material consisted of peripheral blood, taken 28 days after the second AZD1222 dose. The receptors here all came from an adult who received the AZD1222 COVID-19 vaccine. Each CDR3 is given with its conserved first and last residue. Each record gives: D gene, clone size, J gene, V gene, CDR3 protein, CDR3 DNA. D genes are given only for firm matches. The size field is filled for only some rows; it gives once, few, many or a size class.

>TRBD1|.|TRBJ2-2|TRBV5-4
CASSFGQGTGELFF
TGTGCCAGCAGCTTCGGACAGGGCACCGGGGAGCTGTTTTTT
>.|.|TRBJ2-6|TRBV27
CASSLFLAQGNVLTF
.
>TRBD2|.|TRBJ2-1|TRBV3-1/TRBV3-2
CASSQTLAGGSDEQFF
TGTGCCAGCAGCCAAACCCTAGCGGGGGGGAGCGATGAGCAGTTCTTC
>TRBD1|.|TRBJ2-7|TRBV7-2
CASSSWDRDYEQYF
TGTGCCAGCAGCTCCTGGGACAGAGACTACGAGCAGTACTTC
>.|few|TRBJ1-2|TRBV30
CACQPDSFYGYTF
TGTGCCTGCCAGCCGGACAGCTTCTATGGCTACACCTTC
>.|.|TRBJ2-5|TRBV10-3
CAISDVAEGETQYF
TGTGCCATCAGTGATGTGGCAGAGGGAGAGACCCAGTACTTC
>.|.|TRBJ1-2|TRBV6-5
CASRKLTVANYGYTF
TGTGCCAGCAGGAAATTGACGGTCGCTAACTATGGCTACACCTTC
>TRBD2|once|TRBJ2-1|TRBV5-1
CASSMGLAGYNEQFF
TGCGCCAGCAGCATGGGACTAGCGGGTTACAATGAGCAGTTCTTC
>.|once|TRBJ1-1|TRBV6-2/TRBV6-3
CASSYYGGNTEAFF
TGTGCCAGCAGTTATTACGGGGGGAACACTGAAGCTTTCTTT
>.|.|TRBJ1-1|TRBV6-6
CASTPVGDVTEAFF
TGTGCCAGCACGCCGGTCGGGGATGTCACTGAAGCTTTCTTT
>.|once|TRBJ2-1|TRBV28
CASSFLELYNEQFF
TGTGCCAGCAGTTTCCTGGAGCTCTACAATGAGCAGTTCTTC
>TRBD2|.|TRBJ2-7|TRBV13
CASSLSGLAGGPHEQYF
TGTGCCAGCAGCCTCTCGGGACTAGCGGGGGGGCCCCACGAGCAGTACTTC
>.|.|TRBJ1-1|TRBV4-3
CASSQDSMTIGAEAFF
TGCGCCAGCAGCCAAGATTCTATGACTATCGGGGCTGAAGCTTTCTTT
>.|once|TRBJ2-5|TRBV19
CASSIGDGGTQYF
TGTGCCAGTAGTATAGGCGATGGGGGGACCCAGTACTTC
>.|.|TRBJ1-6|TRBV7-9
CASSPPLGSPLHF
TGTGCCAGCAGCCCCCCTCTGGGTTCACCCCTCCACTTT
>.|.|TRBJ2-1|TRBV19
CASKGRSYNEQFF
TGTGCCAGTAAGGGTCGCTCCTACAATGAGCAGTTCTTC
>TRBD1|.|TRBJ1-2|TRBV28
CASSFGYRGYGYTF
TGTGCCAGCAGTTTTGGTTACAGGGGATACGGCTACACCTTC
>.|.|TRBJ1-1|TRBV2
CASRGVGGFLDGLNTEAFF
TGTGCCAGCCGAGGCGTCGGGGGATTCTTAGACGGATTGAACACTGAAGCTTTCTTT
>.|.|TRBJ1-1|TRBV4-3
CASSQELEGENTEAFF
TGCGCCAGCAGCCAAGAACTGGAGGGAGAGAACACTGAAGCTTTCTTT
>TRBD1|.|TRBJ1-1|TRBV6-6
CASSYPRQGMNTEAFF
TGTGCCAGCAGTTACCCCAGACAGGGAATGAACACTGAAGCTTTCTTT
>TRBD1|.|TRBJ1-1|TRBV11-2
CASSSVWTGAMSTEAFF
TGTGCCAGCAGCTCGGTTTGGACAGGAGCCATGAGCACTGAAGCTTTCTTT
>.|.|TRBJ1-1|TRBV14
CASSQVRGITEAFF
TGTGCCAGCAGCCAAGTTCGGGGGATCACTGAAGCTTTCTTT
>.|.|TRBJ2-5|TRBV5-1
CASSLVASYQETQYF
TGCGCCAGCAGCTTGGTGGCTTCGTACCAAGAGACCCAGTACTTC
>.|.|TRBJ1-5|TRBV10-3
CAISESRDGNQPQHF
TGTGCCATCAGTGAGTCGAGGGACGGCAATCAGCCCCAGCATTTT
>.|.|TRBJ1-3|TRBV3-1/TRBV3-2
CASESSGNTIYF
TGTGCCAGCGAGAGCTCTGGAAACACCATATATTTT
>.|.|TRBJ1-3|TRBV24-1
CATSAADSTGNTIYF
TGTGCCACCAGTGCCGCCGACAGTACTGGAAACACCATATATTTT
>.|.|TRBJ1-6|TRBV4-3
CASSQEEGDENSPLHF
TGCGCCAGCAGCCAAGAAGAAGGGGATGAAAATTCACCCCTCCACTTT
>TRBD2|few|TRBJ2-1|TRBV7-6
CASSLWGTSRDEQFF
TGTGCCAGCAGCTTATGGGGGACTAGCAGGGATGAGCAGTTCTTC
>.|.|TRBJ1-2|TRBV28
CASSYRGNGYTF
TGTGCCAGCAGTTATAGGGGAAATGGCTACACCTTC
>.|.|TRBJ2-7|TRBV10-3
CAISETPAAEQYF
TGTGCCATCAGTGAGACCCCGGCGGCGGAGCAGTACTTC
>TRBD1|.|TRBJ1-4|TRBV7-2
CASSRQGGEKLFF
TGTGCCAGCAGTCGACAGGGAGGTGAAAAACTGTTTTTT
>.|once|TRBJ1-2|TRBV11-2
CASSSNYGYTF
TGTGCCAGCTCTTCTAACTATGGCTACACCTTC
>TRBD1|.|TRBJ1-2|TRBV2
CASSVDWDRAATNYGYTF
TGTGCCAGCAGTGTCGACTGGGACAGGGCAGCAACTAACTATGGCTACACCTTC
>TRBD1|.|TRBJ1-2|TRBV9
CASSTRQGVNYGYTF
TGTGCCAGCAGCACAAGACAGGGGGTTAACTATGGCTACACCTTC
>.|.|TRBJ2-5|TRBV7-8
CASSSGWGLQETQYF
TGTGCCAGCTCCTCTGGATGGGGGCTCCAAGAGACCCAGTACTTC